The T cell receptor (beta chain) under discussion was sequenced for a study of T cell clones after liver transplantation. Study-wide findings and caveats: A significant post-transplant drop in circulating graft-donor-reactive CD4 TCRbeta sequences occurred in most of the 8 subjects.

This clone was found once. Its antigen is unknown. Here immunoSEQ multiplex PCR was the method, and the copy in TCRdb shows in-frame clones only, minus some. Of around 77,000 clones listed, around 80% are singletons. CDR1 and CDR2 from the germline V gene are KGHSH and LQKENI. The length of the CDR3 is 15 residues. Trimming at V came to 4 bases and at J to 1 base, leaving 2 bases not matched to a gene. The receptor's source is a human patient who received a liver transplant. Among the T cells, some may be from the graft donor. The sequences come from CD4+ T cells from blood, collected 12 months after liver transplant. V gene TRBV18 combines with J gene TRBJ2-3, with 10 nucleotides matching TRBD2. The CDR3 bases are TGTGCCAGCTCACTTGGGACTAGCGGCACAGATACGCAGTATTTT. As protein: CASSLGTSGTDTQYF.